Listed here are 22 T cell receptor beta chains from one sample, sequenced in a study of T cells in pancreatic ductal adenocarcinoma. TCRdb keeps only in-frame clones here, not all; method: immunoSEQ multiplex PCR. Among over 90,000 clones listed, 90% to 95% were seen once. No neoadjuvant therapy was given to the selected pancreatic ductal adenocarcinoma patients before their surgery. Sequences were obtained from PBMCs. The receptors were gathered from a human donor with pancreatic ductal adenocarcinoma.

The rearrangement uses TRBV28 and TRBJ2-7; TRBD1 aligns across 9 bases. This CDR3 is built from 14 residues. After removal of 6 bases from V and 0 bases from J, the junction contained 3 bases not matched to a gene. CDR1 is MDHEN and CDR2 is SYDVKM in the germline V gene. The CDR3 protein is CASRGQGYSYEQYF. CDR3 in DNA: TGTGCCAGCAGGGGACAGGGATACTCCTACGAGCAGTACTTC.

The chain combines TRBV5-1 with TRBJ1-2, with 11 bases fitting TRBD1. The germline V gene has CDR1 SGHRS and CDR2 YFSETQ. The ends lost 4 bases at V and 8 bases at J; junction bases unmatched: 10. CDR3 length: 15 amino acids. The CDR3 DNA follows: TGCGCCAGCAGCCGAGGGACAGGGGGGTCGGAGGGCTACACCTTC. It yields the protein CASSRGTGGSEGYTF.

The CDR3 region has the DNA TGCGCCAGCAGCTCGGGACAGACTAGCACAGATACGCAGTATTTT. Its translation is CASSSGQTSTDTQYF. V is TRBV5-1 and J is TRBJ2-3; TRBD1 matches at 7 bases. The V gene end was trimmed by 3 bases and the J gene end by 0 bases; junction bases not matched to a gene: 4. Germline loops: CDR1 SGHRS, CDR2 YFSETQ. The length of the CDR3 is 15 residues.

This chain uses TRBV6-5 with TRBJ2-4; the D is unclear. The V end was cut by 4 bases, the J end by 6 bases, with 4 bases between. Germline V gene sequence: CDR1 MNHEY, CDR2 SVGAGI. The CDR3 contains 11 residues. The CDR3 DNA reads TGTGCCAGCAGTTTTAGAAACATTCAGTACTTC. Its translation is CASSFRNIQYF.

The rearrangement uses TRBV5-1 and TRBJ2-5; 10 bases agree with TRBD2. Per the germline V gene, CDR1 is SGHRS and CDR2 is YFSETQ. V was clipped by 4 bases and J by 1 base; unmatched bases: 7. The CDR3 is 16 amino acids. CDR3 DNA: TGCGCCAGCAGCCCCGGGATAGCGGGGGGCCAAGAGACCCAGTACTTC. Translated: CASSPGIAGGQETQYF.

The chain has TRBV6-1 and TRBJ1-5; D not resolved. Trimming shortened V by 4 bases and J by 6 bases, and 10 bases separated the two germline ends. The CDR3 consists of 13 residues. Per germline, CDR1 MNHNS and CDR2 SASEGT. CDR3 DNA: TGTGCCAGCAGTGCAAGCCTCGGTCAGCCCCAGCATTTT. Encoded protein: CASSASLGQPQHF.

This clone came up once. The chain uses TRBV29-1 and TRBJ2-6; D is uncertain. CDR3 length equals 15 residues. Looked up from germline, CDR1 is SQVTM and CDR2 is ANQGSEA. Trimming shortened V by 3 bases and J by 0 bases, and 9 bases separated the two germline ends. CDR3 in DNA: TGCAGCGTTGACATTGCGGTCTCTGGGGCCAACGTCCTGACTTTC. Translation gives CSVDIAVSGANVLTF.

The chain combines TRBV7-2 with TRBJ1-1; a weak D match, TRBD1 (5 bases). The germline V gene encodes CDR1 SGHTA and CDR2 FQGNSA. This CDR3 is 15 amino acids long. V was shortened by 1 base and J by 0 bases, with 9 bases between the two germline ends. CDR3 bases: TGTGCCAGCAGCTTAGTTTCAGGGATGAACACTGAAGCTTTCTTT. Amino acid sequence: CASSLVSGMNTEAFF.

This sequence joins TRBV5-1 and TRBJ1-3, with D perhaps TRBD1 (6 bases). V was cut by 2 bases and J by 4 bases, with 16 bases left in between. The length of the CDR3 is 16 residues. The germline V gene encodes CDR1 SGHRS and CDR2 YFSETQ. The CDR3 DNA follows: TGCGCCAGCAGCTTTAACCACAGGGTTGCGGGAAACACCATATATTTT. It encodes CASSFNHRVAGNTIYF.

V gene TRBV15 combines with J gene TRBJ2-3; possibly TRBD2 for D (6 bases). The CDR3 is made up of 14 amino acids. The germline gives CDR1 LNHNV, CDR2 YYDKDF (reference sequence). V was pared by 1 base and J by 1 base, with 6 bases between. DNA for the CDR3: TGTGCCACCAGCAGAGCGGGGGGCACAGATACGCAGTATTTT. It translates to CATSRAGGTDTQYF.

This chain links TRBV29-1 with TRBJ2-3; TRBD1 agrees at 9 bases. The CDR3 loop spans 16 amino acids. The germline gives CDR1 SQVTM, CDR2 ANQGSEA. The V segment lost 3 bases and the J segment 5 bases; nucleotides outside the gene matches: 12. The CDR3 DNA follows: TGCAGCGTTGATAAGGCGGGACAGGGCGAGGGAGATACGCAGTATTTT. Translation gives CSVDKAGQGEGDTQYF.

V and J are TRBV9 and TRBJ2-1; 7 nucleotides align to TRBD2. The V gene's germline CDR1 is SGDLS and CDR2 YYNGEE. Trimming took 0 bases from V and 5 from J; bases not matched to a gene: 8. The length of the CDR3 is 16 residues. The CDR3 sequence is CASSVVSGGRHNEQFF. The CDR3 DNA follows: TGTGCCAGCAGCGTAGTTTCGGGCGGGAGACACAATGAGCAGTTCTTC.

The chain uses TRBV28 and TRBJ2-7; 10 nucleotides align to TRBD1. This CDR3 has 15 amino acids. Germline V gene sequence: CDR1 MDHEN, CDR2 SYDVKM. With V trimmed by 5 bases and J by 5 bases, 9 bases remained unmatched. This CDR3 reads CASSTPRDRGNEQYF. The CDR3 DNA sequence: TGTGCCAGCAGTACCCCTCGGGACAGGGGCAACGAGCAGTACTTC.

V is TRBV6-6 and J is TRBJ1-3; D is ambiguous. Germline V gene data show CDR1 as MNHNY and CDR2 as SVGAGI (reference sequence). The V and J ends lost 2 bases and 1 base respectively, with 9 bases between them. This CDR3 comprises 15 residues. CDR3 DNA sequence: TGTGCCAGCAGTTACAACAGTGAGTCTGGAAACACCATATATTTT. It codes for CASSYNSESGNTIYF.

The rearrangement links TRBV5-1 to TRBJ1-2; 9 positions agree with TRBD1. CDR1 and CDR2 from the germline V gene are SGHRS and YFSETQ. The CDR3 has 15 amino acids. J lost 1 base, V lost 2 bases, and 3 bases had no gene match. CDR3 sequence (DNA): TGCGCCAGCAGCTTTACAGGGGGCGGTAACTATGGCTACACCTTC. This encodes CASSFTGGGNYGYTF.

The chain employs TRBV28 and TRBJ2-2; 8 nucleotides align to TRBD1. The CDR3 has 14 amino acids. In germline, CDR1 is MDHEN, CDR2 SYDVKM. V was clipped by 6 bases and J by 3 bases; unmatched bases: 3. The CDR3 bases are TGTGCCAGCAGAACAGGGGGGTACACCGGGGAGCTGTTTTTT. Translated: CASRTGGYTGELFF. Full variable domain (missing parts from reference TRBV28 and TRBJ2-2): DVKVTQSSRYLVKRTGEKVFLECVQDMDHENMFWYRQDPGLGLRLIYFSYDVKMKEKGDIPEGYSVSREKKERFSLILESASTNQTSMYLCASRTGGYTGELFFGEGSRLTVL.

The chain has TRBV5-5 and TRBJ2-7, with 8 bases matching TRBD2. J gave up 1 base and V 1 base, and 1 base lay outside the gene matches. Germline values: CDR1 SGHKS, CDR2 YYEKEE (reference sequence). The CDR3 runs to 14 residues. The CDR3 coding sequence is TGTGCCAGCAGCTTGATAGCGGGGTCCTACGAGCAGTACTTC. It is translated as CASSLIAGSYEQYF. The full variable domain, in which reference TRBV5-5 and TRBJ2-7 provide the parts outside the CDR3, is DAGVTQSPTHLIKTRGQQVTLRCSPISGHKSVSWYQQVLGQGPQFIFQYYEKEERGRGNFPDRFSARQFPNYSSELNVNALLLGDSALYLCASSLIAGSYEQYFGPGTRLTVT.

This chain joins TRBV18 and TRBJ1-5; no clear D gene. This CDR3 comprises 14 residues. The V end was cut by 3 bases, the J end by 5 bases, with 11 bases between. CDR1 and CDR2 from the germline V gene are KGHSH and LQKENI. CDR3 sequence: CASSPGGIDQPQHF. The CDR3 region has the DNA TGTGCCAGCTCACCCGGAGGGATAGATCAGCCCCAGCATTTT. The full variable domain, in which reference TRBV18 and TRBJ1-5 provide the parts outside the CDR3, is NAGVMQNPRHLVRRRGQEARLRCSPMKGHSHVYWYRQLPEEGLKFMVYLQKENIIDESGMPKERFSAEFPKEGPSILRIQQVVRGDSAAYFCASSPGGIDQPQHFGDGTRLSIL.

The chain links TRBV11-2 to TRBJ1-2; D unresolved. CDR1 is SGHAT and CDR2 is FQNNGV in the germline V gene. The V and J ends lost 6 bases and 1 base respectively, with 15 bases between them. The CDR3 totals 15 residues. The CDR3 is CASRSSRILNYGYTF. CDR3 bases: TGTGCCAGCAGGTCGAGCAGGATCCTTAACTATGGCTACACCTTC.

V and J are TRBV25-1 and TRBJ1-4; tentative D call: TRBD1 (6 bases). This CDR3 contains 14 residues. Germline CDR1 reads MGHDK; CDR2 reads SYGVNS. The V gene lost 4 bases and the J gene lost 3 bases, with 9 bases spanning the gap. The DNA of the CDR3 is TGTGCCAGCAGTGCAGGGGCCCCTAATGAAAAACTGTTTTTT. Translating it yields CASSAGAPNEKLFF.

The chain employs TRBV2 and TRBJ1-1; D not certain. CDR1 and CDR2 (germline): SNHLY, FYNNEI. The CDR3 length is 14 residues. V lost 2 bases and J 6 bases, leaving 13 bases between the germline ends. The CDR3 protein is CASSEILGAAEAFF. Written as DNA, the CDR3 is TGTGCCAGCAGTGAAATTTTGGGAGCTGCTGAAGCTTTCTTT.

The chain links TRBV19 to TRBJ2-6; 7 bases are shared with TRBD1. The CDR3 has 22 amino acids. With 6 bases clipped from V and 0 bases from J, the junction kept 23 bases outside the gene matches. Looked up from germline, CDR1 is LNHDA and CDR2 is SQIVND (reference sequence). CDR3 sequence: CASSLQGTDASTAGSGANVLTF. Written as DNA, the CDR3 is TGTGCCAGTAGCCTACAGGGGACCGACGCATCGACGGCCGGCTCTGGGGCCAACGTCCTGACTTTC.